The 8 T cell receptor beta chains below come from one sample, sequenced in a study of human T cells and chemical hapten exposure. In TCRdb, the RACE reads were re-called with MiXCR into one record per CDR3 protein. This table holds 150,000 to 200,000 distinct CDR3 sequences, more than 20% found once. Time point denoted: patch test 3, about 24 weeks after DPC sensitization. Stated treatment: therapeutic diphenylcyclopropenone sensitization with weekly scalp DPC. The material sequenced was whole blood, taken in connection with sensitization to the hapten diphenylcyclopropenone (DPC). These receptors came from a woman aged 35 to 49 with alopecia areata. Some clones in this sample may be carry-over from other donors' samples.

The rearrangement joins TRBV6-2 or TRBV6-3 to TRBJ1-5; a weak D match, TRBD1 (5 bases). Germline CDR1 reads MNHEY; CDR2 reads SVGEGT. This CDR3 region has 15 residues. V was shortened by 5 bases and J by 1 base, with 12 bases between the two germline ends. The CDR3 loop reads CASSGPGRSNQPQHF. For the CDR3, the DNA is TGTGCCAGCAGTGGGCCGGGGCGGAGCAATCAGCCCCAGCATTTT.

The rearrangement uses TRBV4-2 and TRBJ1-5; 12 nucleotides align to TRBD1. The V gene's germline CDR1 is LGHNA and CDR2 YNFKEQ. With 4 bases clipped from V and 4 bases from J, the junction kept 2 bases outside the gene matches. The CDR3 consists of 15 residues. The CDR3 sequence is CASSPGQGANQPQHF. The DNA for the CDR3 is TGTGCCAGCAGCCCGGGACAGGGGGCGAATCAGCCCCAGCATTTT.

The V call is TRBV24-1, the J call TRBJ2-5; TRBD1 matches 8 bases. The CDR3 has 16 amino acids. The ends lost 3 bases at V and 5 bases at J; junction bases unmatched: 10. The germline V gene has CDR1 KGHDR and CDR2 SFDVKD. DNA of the CDR3: TGTGCCACCAGTGATCCGACAGGGGAGGAGCGGGAGACCCAGTACTTC. This translates into CATSDPTGEERETQYF.

This clonotype was detected a few times. V gene TRBV10-3 combines with J gene TRBJ2-3; D unresolved. V dropped 3 bases and J dropped 0 bases, with 7 bases sitting between them. Germline V CDR1 and CDR2: ENHRY, SYGVKD. The CDR3 is 14 residues long. The CDR3 bases are TGTGCCATCAGTGAACGCCCCAGCACAGATACGCAGTATTTT. This codes for CAISERPSTDTQYF.

The rearrangement joins TRBV12-3 or TRBV12-4 to TRBJ1-4; D is unclear. This CDR3 is built from 15 residues. V was shortened by 3 bases and J by 7 bases, with 15 bases between the two germline ends. The CDR3 DNA sequence: TGTGCCAGCAGTTTTAGCGGCCGCGGTAGTGAAAAACTGTTTTTT. Translating gives CASSFSGRGSEKLFF.

This clonotype came up a few times. The V and J genes are TRBV20-1 and TRBJ2-7, with D possibly called TRBD1 or TRBD2 (5 bases each). Germline CDR1 reads DFQATT; CDR2 reads SNEGSKA (reference sequence). The CDR3 totals 14 residues. Trimming shortened V by 4 bases and J by 2 bases, and 15 bases separated the two germline ends. The CDR3 region has the DNA TGCAGTGCTACCGGGGACCGCGAACCCTACGAGCAGTACTTC. The encoded protein is CSATGDREPYEQYF.

This clonotype was counted a few times. The chain employs TRBV6-5 and TRBJ1-1, with 7 bases matching TRBD1. Germline CDR1 and CDR2: MNHEY and SVGAGI. The ends lost 6 bases at V and 10 bases at J; junction bases unmatched: 5. The CDR3 extends over 11 amino acids. The CDR3 loop is CASRFRGGAFF. DNA for the CDR3: TGTGCCAGCAGGTTCAGGGGGGGAGCTTTCTTT.

V is TRBV7-2 and J is TRBJ1-2; a possible D gene is TRBD1 (5 bases). Germline CDR1 SGHTA, CDR2 FQGNSA. CDR3 size: 14 residues. The V end was cut by 1 base, the J end by 6 bases, with 12 bases between. The chain's CDR3 is CASSLEQGFHGYTF. For the CDR3, the DNA is TGTGCCAGCAGCTTAGAGCAGGGTTTTCATGGCTACACCTTC. Variable domain in full (rest from reference TRBV7-2 and TRBJ1-2): GAGVSQSPSNKVTEKGKDVELRCDPISGHTALYWYRQSLGQGLEFLIYFQGNSAPDKSGLPSDRFSAERTGGSVSTLTIQRTQQEDSAVYLCASSLEQGFHGYTFGSGTRLTVV.